What follows are 27 T cell receptor beta chains derived from one specimen sequenced in a study of T cells in tuberculosis. The protocol was immunoSEQ multiplex PCR, while the TCRdb copy is restricted to in-frame clones and leaves out a portion. The profile shows fewer than 40,000 clones, 86% of them singletons. As for time point: new active TB diagnosis, blood taken before or within 7 days of starting treatment. The sequences come from PBMCs, collected at tuberculosis diagnosis. The receptor set was obtained from an adult with tuberculosis.

V gene TRBV28 combines with J gene TRBJ1-1; TRBD1 matches at 8 bases. Germline assignment: CDR1 MDHEN and CDR2 SYDVKM. This CDR3 has 15 amino acids. The J segment lost 2 bases and the V segment lost 7 bases, leaving 9 bases of the junction unmatched. CDR3 sequence (DNA): TGTGCCAGCACCATCCCAGGGGGCGCTAACACTGAAGCTTTCTTT. It codes for CASTIPGGANTEAFF.

The chain employs TRBV9 and TRBJ2-1, with D hard to call. CDR1 and CDR2 from the germline V gene are SGDLS and YYNGEE. The ends were cut back, 0 bases at V and 0 bases at J, with 7 bases in the middle. CDR3 size: 15 residues. The DNA of the CDR3 is TGTGCCAGCAGCGTAGGATCGAGCTCCTACAATGAGCAGTTCTTC. This translates into CASSVGSSSYNEQFF.

This chain connects TRBV5-4 to TRBJ1-1; D gene uncertain. CDR1 and CDR2 from the germline V gene are SGHNT and YYREEE (reference sequence). V lost 4 bases and J 1 base, leaving 11 bases between the germline ends. The CDR3 covers 14 residues. CDR3 DNA: TGTGCCAGCAGCCCCGAGCATGGGAACACTGAAGCTTTCTTT. This codes for CASSPEHGNTEAFF.

The rearrangement joins TRBV25-1 to TRBJ2-5; 8 bases are shared with TRBD1. Germline assignment: CDR1 MGHDK and CDR2 SYGVNS. CDR3 length: 15 amino acids. The junction had 4 bases not matched to a gene; V was cut back by 4 bases and J by 0 bases. The CDR3 nucleotides are TGTGCCAGCAGTGCCACAGGGGGGTACCAAGAGACCCAGTACTTC. This gives the protein CASSATGGYQETQYF.

This clone was detected only a few times. The chain is built from TRBV28 and TRBJ2-7; perhaps TRBD2 as D (7 bases). CDR1 and CDR2 (germline): MDHEN, SYDVKM. CDR3 length: 16 residues. Trimming removed 11 bases at V and 0 bases at J, with 23 bases between. The CDR3 is CAVRGATPKGSYEQYF. CDR3 DNA sequence: TGTGCCGTCCGGGGGGCCACCCCGAAGGGCTCCTACGAGCAGTACTTC.

The rearrangement uses TRBV28 and TRBJ2-7; 9 positions agree with TRBD2. Germline assignment: CDR1 MDHEN and CDR2 SYDVKM. The CDR3 covers 15 residues. Trimming removed 5 bases from V and 2 bases from J; junction bases left unmatched: 7. The CDR3 reads CASSGAGGGTYEQYF. DNA of the CDR3: TGTGCCAGCAGTGGAGCGGGAGGAGGGACCTACGAGCAGTACTTC.

The chain links TRBV9 to TRBJ1-1; the D gene is possibly TRBD1 (6 bases). Looked up from germline, CDR1 is SGDLS and CDR2 is YYNGEE. The CDR3 sequence is 13 residues long. Trimming cost V 4 bases and J 2 bases, with 9 bases left between them. The CDR3: CASSSRGNTEAFF. The CDR3 DNA reads as TGTGCCAGCAGCTCCAGGGGAAACACTGAAGCTTTCTTT. The variable domain in full, with the rest retrieved from reference TRBV9 and TRBJ1-1, is DSGVTQTPKHLITATGQRVTLRCSPRSGDLSVYWYQQSLDQGLQFLIQYYNGEERAKGNILERFSAQQFPDLHSELNLSSLELGDSALYFCASSSRGNTEAFFGQGTRLTVV.

This chain connects TRBV13 to TRBJ2-2; TRBD1 matches 7 bases. Germline CDR1 PRHDT, CDR2 FYEKMQ (reference sequence). Trimming at V came to 1 base and at J to 1 base, leaving 3 bases not matched to a gene. There are 16 residues in the CDR3. The CDR3 here is CASSLEYRGNTGELFF. In nucleotides, the CDR3 is TGTGCCAGCAGCTTAGAGTACAGGGGGAACACCGGGGAGCTGTTTTTT.

The rearrangement uses TRBV6-1 and TRBJ2-7; 10 nucleotides match TRBD1. V was clipped by 0 bases and J by 5 bases; unmatched bases: 4. This CDR3 has 15 amino acids. In germline, CDR1 is MNHNS, CDR2 SASEGT. The CDR3, as DNA: TGTGCCAGCAGTGAAGCGACAGGGGGCTTTGACGAGCAGTACTTC. Residues: CASSEATGGFDEQYF.

V gene TRBV12-5 combines with J gene TRBJ2-7, with a weak D call TRBD1 (6 bases). The CDR3 loop spans 14 amino acids. Trimming left V 5 bases short and J 2 bases short, with 13 bases between. Germline loops: CDR1 LGHNT, CDR2 FRNRAP. The CDR3 spells CASGDTGPAYEQYF. CDR3 DNA: TGTGCTAGTGGTGACACAGGGCCGGCCTACGAGCAGTACTTC.

The V and J genes are TRBV5-1 and TRBJ1-2; tentative D call: TRBD1 (5 bases). Germline-derived CDR1 and CDR2 are SGHRS and YFSETQ. CDR3 length: 12 amino acids. Trimming cost V 7 bases and J 4 bases, with 11 bases left between them. The CDR3 loop is CASPREGYGYTF. In DNA form, the CDR3 reads TGCGCCAGCCCCAGGGAGGGCTATGGCTACACCTTC.

This sequence joins TRBV7-2 and TRBJ1-1; D remains ambiguous. CDR1 is SGHTA and CDR2 is FQGNSA in the germline V gene. The CDR3 has 15 residues. The V gene lost 2 bases and the J gene lost 0 bases, with 10 bases spanning the gap. The CDR3 here is CASSLSPVVNTEAFF. For the CDR3, the DNA is TGTGCCAGCAGCTTATCGCCGGTTGTGAACACTGAAGCTTTCTTT.

The chain links TRBV28 to TRBJ2-1; 11 bases agree with TRBD1. The CDR3 extends over 15 amino acids. The germline V gene encodes CDR1 MDHEN and CDR2 SYDVKM. The trim removed 6 bases at V and 3 bases at J, leaving 4 bases unmatched. CDR3 amino acids: CASRRTGGYYNEQFF. The CDR3 DNA reads as TGTGCCAGCAGACGGACAGGGGGCTACTACAATGAGCAGTTCTTC.

This clone has only one observation. The chain is built from TRBV27 and TRBJ2-1, with 8 bases fitting TRBD1. With V trimmed by 7 bases and J by 0 bases, 8 bases remained unmatched. In germline, CDR1 is MNHEY, CDR2 SMNVEV (reference sequence). The CDR3 has 16 residues. The CDR3 DNA sequence: TGTGCCAGCAAGCTGACTGGGACAGGCTCCTACAATGAGCAGTTCTTC. Encoded protein: CASKLTGTGSYNEQFF.

The chain uses TRBV4-2 and TRBJ2-7; 8 bases agree with TRBD2. Germline V gives CDR1 LGHNA, CDR2 YNFKEQ. The CDR3 has 14 amino acids. V lost 5 bases and J lost 2; bases outside the gene matches: 5. CDR3 residues: CASSSGSTPYEQYF. In DNA, the CDR3 is TGTGCCAGCAGCAGCGGGAGCACTCCCTACGAGCAGTACTTC.

The CDR3 nucleotides read TGTGCCTGGACCACAGGGGGGAGCTCCTACAATGAGCAGTTCTTC. Translated, it gives CAWTTGGSSYNEQFF. This rearrangement joins TRBV30 to TRBJ2-1; 8 bases match TRBD1. This CDR3 is 15 amino acids long. Germline CDR1 is GTSNPN and CDR2 is SVGIG (reference sequence). V lost 4 bases to trimming and J lost 0 bases; unmatched junction nucleotides: 5.

This rearrangement joins TRBV27 to TRBJ2-1; D unclear. The CDR3 contains 13 residues. The germline V and J ends were trimmed by 3 bases and 4 bases, with 7 bases remaining between them. Germline CDR1 reads MNHEY; CDR2 reads SMNVEV (reference sequence). CDR3 sequence reads: CASSFDGYNEQFF. The CDR3 DNA is TGTGCCAGCAGTTTTGACGGGTACAATGAGCAGTTCTTC.

The chain employs TRBV6-4 and TRBJ2-1; 7 nucleotides match TRBD1. V lost 2 bases, J lost 2 bases, and 3 bases stayed unmatched. The germline V gene encodes CDR1 MRHNA and CDR2 SNTAGT. This CDR3 has 15 residues. In DNA form, the CDR3 reads TGTGCCAGCAGTGACACAGGGGATACCTACAATGAGCAGTTCTTC. It is translated as CASSDTGDTYNEQFF.

The chain uses TRBV28 and TRBJ2-7; TRBD1 aligns across 12 bases. The CDR3 sequence is 17 residues long. Germline V gene data show CDR1 as MDHEN and CDR2 as SYDVKM. The ends lost 2 bases at V and 5 bases at J; junction bases unmatched: 10. The CDR3 loop reads CASSLQSGTGGLHEQYF. CDR3 nucleotide sequence: TGTGCCAGCAGTTTACAGTCCGGGACAGGGGGCCTCCACGAGCAGTACTTC.

This chain links TRBV7-2 with TRBJ1-2; maybe TRBD1 (6 bases). Germline assignment: CDR1 SGHTA and CDR2 FQGNSA. CDR3 length equals 15 residues. Between the trimmed V and J ends, which lost 1 base and 3 bases, there was a span of 12 bases. CDR3 in amino acids: CASSLVGQTYYGYTF. The CDR3 DNA reads as TGTGCCAGCAGCTTAGTAGGACAGACGTACTATGGCTACACCTTC.

This clone appeared once. The chain couples TRBV6-5 to TRBJ2-2; 12 nucleotides align to TRBD1. The V and J ends lost 4 bases and 6 bases, in that order; junction bases with no gene match: 6. The CDR3 covers 16 residues. Germline CDR1 is MNHEY and CDR2 is SVGAGI. The CDR3 coding sequence is TGTGCCAGCAGTTCCCGGGACAGGGGGCTTCCCGGGGAGCTGTTTTTT. It codes for CASSSRDRGLPGELFF.

The chain joins TRBV5-6 to TRBJ2-1; no firm D call. Per the germline V gene, CDR1 is SGHDT and CDR2 is YYEEEE. CDR3 length equals 14 residues. The V end was cut by 1 base, the J end by 4 bases, with 9 bases between. CDR3 nucleotide sequence: TGTGCCAGCAGCTTGACTCTCCCTTACAATGAGCAGTTCTTC. Amino acid sequence: CASSLTLPYNEQFF.

The chain carries TRBV4-1 and TRBJ2-1, with 9 bases identical to TRBD2. Germline CDR1 is MGHRA and CDR2 is YSYEKL. V was clipped by 5 bases and J by 7 bases; unmatched bases: 9. The CDR3 length is 15 residues. CDR3 sequence: CASSVGGGEGNEQFF. The CDR3 bases are TGCGCCAGCAGCGTCGGCGGGGGGGAGGGAAATGAGCAGTTCTTC.

This sequence joins TRBV30 and TRBJ1-6; D might be TRBD1 (6 bases). Trimming shortened V by 4 bases and J by 8 bases, and 15 bases separated the two germline ends. The CDR3 length is 14 residues. The germline CDR1 and CDR2 sequences are GTSNPN and SVGIG (reference sequence). The CDR3 DNA reads as TGTGCCTGGAAGTTGGGGCCAGGGGATTCACCCCTCCACTTT. As protein: CAWKLGPGDSPLHF.

This clone has just a few counts. The chain combines TRBV9 with TRBJ2-3; possibly TRBD1 for D (5 bases). V lost 4 bases, J lost 0 bases, and 12 bases lay in between. This CDR3 comprises 15 residues. Germline lookup yields CDR1 SGDLS and CDR2 YYNGEE. Here the CDR3 DNA reads TGTGCCAGCAGCTGGGGCAGCACTAGCACAGATACGCAGTATTTT. Protein product: CASSWGSTSTDTQYF.

V is TRBV9 and J is TRBJ1-1; D remains ambiguous. Trimming took off 4 bases at V and 11 bases at J, with 15 bases between the two ends. Germline CDR1 SGDLS, CDR2 YYNGEE. The CDR3 covers 12 residues. The CDR3 spells CASSPQGGRAFF. The CDR3 DNA follows: TGTGCCAGCAGCCCCCAAGGAGGGCGTGCTTTCTTT.

The rearrangement links TRBV27 to TRBJ2-5; possible D gene TRBD1, 6 bases. V was pared by 2 bases and J by 0 bases, with 7 bases between. The CDR3 runs 14 residues. Germline-derived CDR1 and CDR2 are MNHEY and SMNVEV (reference sequence). The CDR3 sequence: CASSLNRDQETQYF. DNA for the CDR3: TGTGCCAGCAGTTTAAACAGGGACCAAGAGACCCAGTACTTC.